What follows describes a single T cell receptor beta chain. This record comes from a study of shared clonotypes between healthy human individuals. The V and J ends lost 6 bases and 0 bases respectively, with 17 bases between them. Germline values: CDR1 MNHEY, CDR2 SMNVEV (reference sequence). This CDR3 contains 16 residues. As processed by the authors: Filtering of immunoSEQ junctional sequences could not match full-length read filtering. Repertoires were generated with immunoSEQ multiplex PCR, while TCRdb's copy carries only in-frame clones and drops some. That table supplies the V and J calls and clone size; D and trimming were determined from the DNA. This table holds about 980,000 clones, 60% to 85% found once.

The chain uses TRBV27 and TRBJ1-1; TRBD1 might be the D (5 bases). The sequence came from a man aged 18 to 29 in good health. The sequenced sample was memory CD4+ T cells sorted from blood. Subset of the sample: CD45RA-negative fraction. CDR3 nucleotide sequence: TGTGCCAGCAGGCCCAATCCAGGGTGGGTGAACACTGAAGCTTTCTTT. It translates to CASRPNPGWVNTEAFF.